The next 16 T cell receptor beta chains were all read from a single sample in a study of cytomegalovirus exposure and HLA in healthy donors. This PCR relied on a set of 60 Vbeta primers and 13 Jbeta primers. Profiled with immunoSEQ multiplex PCR; TCRdb holds only in-frame clones, not every one. This table has fewer than 150,000 clones, under 85% appearing once. Sequenced: PBMCs. These receptor sequences come from a human donor in good health.

The rearrangement joins TRBV5-5 to TRBJ1-1; 9 bases are a match to TRBD1. CDR3 size: 16 residues. The trim removed 6 bases at V and 1 base at J, leaving 10 bases unmatched. Germline values: CDR1 SGHKS, CDR2 YYEKEE (reference sequence). CDR3 region: CASTGGTGPPNTEAFF. The CDR3 DNA is TGTGCCAGCACCGGGGGGACAGGGCCACCGAACACTGAAGCTTTCTTT.

This chain joins TRBV14 and TRBJ2-7; 9 nucleotides align to TRBD2. Trimming at V came to 4 bases and at J to 7 bases, leaving 5 bases not matched to a gene. Germline V lookup: CDR1 SGHDN, CDR2 FVKESK. The CDR3 has 13 amino acids. The CDR3 nucleotides read TGTGCCAGCAGCCGGGGGACTAGCAGGGAGCAGTACTTC. Translating gives CASSRGTSREQYF.

This chain joins TRBV11-2 and TRBJ1-1; D is uncertain. V shed 1 base and J shed 2 bases, with 11 bases lying between them. The germline CDR1 and CDR2 sequences are SGHAT and FQNNGV. The CDR3 is 15 amino acids. Here the CDR3 reads CASSLGTGANTEAFF. CDR3 DNA sequence: TGTGCCAGCAGCTTAGGGACGGGAGCCAACACTGAAGCTTTCTTT. Full variable domain (missing parts from reference TRBV11-2 and TRBJ1-1): EAGVAQSPRYKIIEKRQSVAFWCNPISGHATLYWYQQILGQGPKLLIQFQNNGVVDDSQLPKDRFSAERLKGVDSTLKIQPAKLEDSAVYLCASSLGTGANTEAFFGQGTRLTVV.

Only a few counts were recorded for this clone. This rearrangement joins TRBV12-5 to TRBJ1-1; D gene uncertain. The CDR3 sequence is 16 residues long. Germline CDR1 is LGHNT and CDR2 is FRNRAP. V dropped 2 bases and J dropped 0 bases, with 13 bases sitting between them. Here the CDR3 reads CASGLFPGNMNTEAFF. CDR3 in DNA: TGTGCTAGTGGTTTGTTTCCAGGCAACATGAACACTGAAGCTTTCTTT.

This chain joins TRBV29-1 and TRBJ1-3, with 7 bases that match TRBD1. The CDR3 loop spans 15 amino acids. With V trimmed by 4 bases and J by 0 bases, 6 bases remained unmatched. Germline V gene data show CDR1 as SQVTM and CDR2 as ANQGSEA. This CDR3 reads CSVAGQAISGNTIYF. Here the CDR3 DNA reads TGCAGCGTTGCTGGACAGGCCATCTCTGGAAACACCATATATTTT.

The chain couples TRBV28 to TRBJ1-1; D ambiguous. Germline lookup yields CDR1 MDHEN and CDR2 SYDVKM. The germline V and J ends were trimmed by 2 bases and 5 bases, with 15 bases remaining between them. The CDR3 consists of 15 residues. The CDR3 sequence: CASSLVRGLGTEAFF. Here the CDR3 DNA reads TGTGCCAGCAGTTTAGTGCGGGGATTGGGGACTGAAGCTTTCTTT. Full variable domain (outside the CDR3, taken from reference TRBV28 and TRBJ1-1): DVKVTQSSRYLVKRTGEKVFLECVQDMDHENMFWYRQDPGLGLRLIYFSYDVKMKEKGDIPEGYSVSREKKERFSLILESASTNQTSMYLCASSLVRGLGTEAFFGQGTRLTVV.

The chain combines TRBV10-3 with TRBJ2-6, with D maybe TRBD2 (6 bases). Germline CDR1 ENHRY, CDR2 SYGVKD. The CDR3 runs to 19 residues. Trimming took off 2 bases at V and 2 bases at J, with 19 bases between the two ends. The CDR3 is CAISEGQRRARAGANVLTF. DNA of the CDR3: TGTGCCATCAGTGAGGGGCAGAGGAGGGCACGGGCTGGGGCCAACGTCCTGACTTTC.

This clone appeared a few times. The V call is TRBV2, the J call TRBJ2-2, with unresolved D. In germline, CDR1 is SNHLY, CDR2 FYNNEI. CDR3 length equals 13 residues. The germline V and J ends were trimmed by 4 bases and 3 bases, with 6 bases remaining between them. Here the CDR3 reads CASSGGYTGELFF. Here the CDR3 DNA reads TGTGCCAGCAGTGGCGGATACACCGGGGAGCTGTTTTTT. Variable domain in full (rest from reference TRBV2 and TRBJ2-2): EPEVTQTPSHQVTQMGQEVILRCVPISNHLYFYWYRQILGQKVEFLVSFYNNEISEKSEIFDDQFSVERPDGSNFTLKIRSTKLEDSAMYFCASSGGYTGELFFGEGSRLTVL.

Comments on this clone: An end of the junction does not agree with germline; a read error may underlie this. CDR3 nucleotides: TGTGTCAGCAGTGAACAGGGGGCTTTAGACGAGCAGTACTTC. Amino acids: CVSSEQGALDEQYF. The chain combines TRBV2 with TRBJ2-7, with 9 bases aligning to TRBD1. This CDR3 comprises 14 residues. CDR1 SNHLY and CDR2 FYNNEI come from the germline V gene. Drawing the rest from reference TRBV2 and TRBJ2-7, the complete variable domain is EPEVTQTPSHQVTQMGQEVILRCVPISNHLYFYWYRQILGQKVEFLVSFYNNEISEKSEIFDDQFSVERPDGSNFTLKIRSTKLEDSAMYFCVSSEQGALDEQYFGPGTRLTVT.

This chain uses TRBV9 with TRBJ1-1, with 7 bases identical to TRBD1. Trimming at V came to 0 bases and at J to 3 bases, leaving 8 bases not matched to a gene. The CDR3 extends over 16 amino acids. CDR1 and CDR2 from the germline V gene are SGDLS and YYNGEE. CDR3 DNA sequence: TGTGCCAGCAGCGTAGGTGCGGAGACAGGGCACACTGAAGCTTTCTTT. Its protein is CASSVGAETGHTEAFF.

The chain couples TRBV6-1 to TRBJ1-5; 10 bases align to TRBD1. After removal of 7 bases from V and 9 bases from J, the junction contained 9 bases not matched to a gene. Germline values: CDR1 MNHNS, CDR2 SASEGT. This CDR3 comprises 14 residues. In nucleotides, the CDR3 is TGTGCCAGCATGGACAGGGGGGAGAACTGGCCCCAGCATTTT. Protein sequence: CASMDRGENWPQHF.

The chain joins TRBV18 to TRBJ1-2, with D perhaps matching TRBD1 (5 bases). Trimming stripped 5 bases from V and 5 bases from J, with 12 bases between. Germline CDR1 reads KGHSH; CDR2 reads LQKENI. This CDR3 contains 13 residues. The DNA for the CDR3 is TGTGCCAGCTCAACGGGACTGCAGTATGGCTACACCTTC. It yields the protein CASSTGLQYGYTF.

The J gene is TRBJ1-2, the V gene TRBV6-5; no definite D call. CDR1 is MNHEY and CDR2 is SVGAGI in the germline V gene. V was clipped by 7 bases and J by 8 bases, with 17 bases between them. The CDR3 is 13 amino acids. The CDR3 DNA is TGTGCCAGCACCCAAGGAGGCGGGGTAGGCTACACCTTC. This translates into CASTQGGGVGYTF.

The V call is TRBV19, the J call TRBJ2-7, with 8 nucleotides matching TRBD1. The CDR3 is 13 residues long. V was pared by 8 bases and J by 0 bases, with 3 bases of the junction left unmatched. The germline gives CDR1 LNHDA, CDR2 SQIVND (reference sequence). CDR3 sequence reads: CASLDRVSYEQYF. Written as DNA, the CDR3 is TGTGCCAGTTTGGACAGGGTCTCCTACGAGCAGTACTTC.

This chain uses TRBV5-8 with TRBJ1-5; D gene uncertain. The V end lost 4 bases, the J end lost 7 bases, and 15 bases lay between the germline ends. This CDR3 has 14 amino acids. Germline CDR1 reads SGHTS; CDR2 reads YDEGEE. CDR3 region: CASSPDNLGQPQHF. The CDR3 DNA is TGTGCCAGCAGCCCTGACAACCTGGGCCAGCCCCAGCATTTT.

This clone was counted a few times. The chain has TRBV21-1 and TRBJ1-1; the table's D call, TRBD1, has no DNA check behind it. TRBV21-1 is flagged as a pseudogene. The CDR3 extends over 13 amino acids. CDR3 residues: CASTTGGGTEAFF. In DNA, the CDR3 is TGTGCCAGCACCACAGGGGGGGGCACTGAAGCTTTCTTT.